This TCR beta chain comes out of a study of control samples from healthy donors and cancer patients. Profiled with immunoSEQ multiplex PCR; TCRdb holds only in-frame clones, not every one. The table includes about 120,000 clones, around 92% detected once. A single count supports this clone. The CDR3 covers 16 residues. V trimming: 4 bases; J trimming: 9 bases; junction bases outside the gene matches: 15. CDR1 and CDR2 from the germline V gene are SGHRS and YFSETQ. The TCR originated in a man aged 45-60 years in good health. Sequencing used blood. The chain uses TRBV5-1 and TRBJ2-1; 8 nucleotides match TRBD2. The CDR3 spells CASSVAGGAQGIEQFF. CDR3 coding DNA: TGCGCCAGCAGCGTTGCCGGGGGGGCCCAGGGGATTGAGCAGTTCTTC.